Listed here is a single T cell receptor beta chain. Its target is not known. Trimming stripped 1 base from V and 8 bases from J, with 24 bases between. CDR3 length equals 17 residues. Germline V gene sequence: CDR1 SGDLS, CDR2 YYNGEE. This sample is part of a study of cytomegalovirus exposure and HLA in healthy donors. Study observations and caveats: A previous analysis found most TCR beta V segments productive roughly 90% or roughly 30% of the time.

PCR was performed using 60 Vbeta and 13 Jbeta primers. Original data processing: In a later analysis, some 10 million of about 80 million unique beta chains occurred in at least two donors. The protocol was immunoSEQ multiplex PCR, while the TCRdb copy is restricted to in-frame clones and leaves out a portion. V, J and clone size were drawn from that table, and D and trimming were deduced from the DNA. The sample has tens of thousands of clones; around 80% are singletons. Samples came from healthy bone marrow donors. The chain joins TRBV9 to TRBJ1-2, with D maybe TRBD1 (6 bases). Source material: PBMCs. The sequence came from a man under 40 in good health and CMV-seronegative. The DNA of the CDR3 is TGTGCCAGCAGCGTAAGCGGGGACCCACCCGGGGGCCGGGGCTACACCTTC. Amino acid sequence: CASSVSGDPPGGRGYTF. The entire variable domain, with the rest obtained from reference TRBV9 and TRBJ1-2, is as follows: DSGVTQTPKHLITATGQRVTLRCSPRSGDLSVYWYQQSLDQGLQFLIQYYNGEERAKGNILERFSAQQFPDLHSELNLSSLELGDSALYFCASSVSGDPPGGRGYTFGSGTRLTVV.